The rows below give T cell receptor beta chains drawn from one sample of a study of metastatic and nonmetastatic thyroid tumors. TCRdb reprocessed the PCR reads using MiXCR. The sample consists of tens of thousands of clones, 14% to 15% of them appearing once. The sequenced sample was blood. Source of these receptors: a female donor with papillary thyroid cancer or a benign thyroid nodule (not recorded which). Some clones in this sample may be carry-over from other donors' samples. The CDR3 runs from the conserved cysteine through the conserved F or W. A D gene is named only where the DNA matches it firmly. Clone size is stated in some rows and not others, as once, few, many or a class when expanded.

J gene	clone size	V gene	D gene	CDR3 DNA	CDR3 protein
TRBJ2-1	many	TRBV29-1	TRBD1	TGCAGCGTAACAGGGGCAAATGAGCAGTTCTTC	CSVTGANEQFF
TRBJ1-2	NA	TRBV5-1	NA	TGCGCCAGCAAGGAGGGGATGAGCTATGGCTACACCTTC	CASKEGMSYGYTF
TRBJ1-2	NA	TRBV7-9	TRBD1	TGTGCCAGCATCCCTCTGACAGGGCCCTATGGCTACACCTTC	CASIPLTGPYGYTF
TRBJ1-2	NA	TRBV6-2/TRBV6-3	NA	TGTTCCAGCAGTTACAACGATGGGAAGGGCTACACCTTC	CSSSYNDGKGYTF
TRBJ1-2	NA	TRBV5-1	NA	TGCGCCAGCAGCTTGTGTGCACAACTTTTTAACTATGGCTACACCTTT	CASSLCAQLFNYGYTF
TRBJ1-2	many	TRBV6-2/TRBV6-3	NA	TGTGCCAGCGTCGGTGCCCCTAACTATGGCTACACCTTC	CASVGAPNYGYTF
TRBJ1-6	many	TRBV10-3	NA	TGTGCCATCAGTGAGACAGGGATAAGAAATTCGCCCCTCCACTTT	CAISETGIRNSPLHF
TRBJ1-5	many	TRBV19	NA	TGTGCCAGTGGTACAGGGCGACGGCAGCCCCAGCATTTT	CASGTGRRQPQHF
TRBJ1-1	many	TRBV20-1	TRBD1	TGCAGTGCTAGAGTGGGAAGACAGGGACGGAACACTGAAGCTTTCTTT	CSARVGRQGRNTEAFF
TRBJ1-4	NA	TRBV28	TRBD1	TGTGCCATCAGTCCTCCGGACGGGGACAGGCTGTTTTTT	CAISPPDGDRLFF
TRBJ2-1	many	TRBV20-1	TRBD2	TGCAGTGCTAGAGAACTAGCGGGGTACAATGAGCAGTTCTTC	CSARELAGYNEQFF
TRBJ2-5	once	TRBV7-9	TRBD1	TGTGCCACCCTGGCAGACAGGGCCTTAGGAGAGACCCAGTACTTC	CATLADRALGETQYF
TRBJ2-1	many	TRBV9	TRBD2	TGTGCCAGCAGCGTTGCGGGGGATGAGCAGTTCTTC	CASSVAGDEQFF
TRBJ2-3	many	TRBV20-1	NA	TGCAGTGCTAGACCGGGACCGCTCATTACAGATACGCAGTATTTT	CSARPGPLITDTQYF
TRBJ1-2	many	TRBV4-2	TRBD1	TGTGCCAGCAGTCCGGGACAGGGTTCATTTGGCTACACCTTC	CASSPGQGSFGYTF
TRBJ2-7	NA	TRBV28	NA	TGTGCCAGCAGTTTCGGGGGAAGCTCCTACGAGCAGTACTTC	CASSFGGSSYEQYF
TRBJ1-4	many	TRBV10-3	NA	TGTGCCATCAGTCAGGGGCAACGGGAGGTTACTGAAAAACTGTTTTTT	CAISQGQREVTEKLFF
TRBJ1-1	NA	TRBV27	NA	TGTGCCAGCAGTCAGGACACAGGTGACACTGAAGCTTTCTTT	CASSQDTGDTEAFF
TRBJ2-2	many	TRBV6-2/TRBV6-3	TRBD2	TGTGCCAGCAGCACCCTGGGCGGGGGGGTGCTCGGCGGGGAGCCGTTTTTT	CASSTLGGGVLGGEPFF
TRBJ2-3	NA	TRBV19	NA	TGTGCCAGTAGTCCCGGGAGTAACACAGATACGCAGTATTTT	CASSPGSNTDTQYF
TRBJ2-3	many	TRBV19	TRBD1	TGTGCCAGTAGTTCGACAGGGCCTAGCACAGATACGCAGTATTTT	CASSSTGPSTDTQYF
TRBJ2-7	many	TRBV2	NA	TGTGCCAGCTGTCGACAGGCCATCCCCTACGAGCAGTACTTC	CASCRQAIPYEQYF
TRBJ2-1	many	TRBV10-3	NA	TGTGCCATCAGTGAGTCACTAGCCCGGGAGCAGTTCTTC	CAISESLAREQFF
TRBJ2-3	many	TRBV6-6	NA	TGTGCCAGCAGCTACTCCCATCACCAGCTGGCCGGCACAGATACGCAGTATTTT	CASSYSHHQLAGTDTQYF
TRBJ2-7	many	TRBV6-1	TRBD1	TGTGCCAGCAGTGAAGAGGGGGGACAGGGACACCCTTACTACGAGCAGTACTTC	CASSEEGGQGHPYYEQYF
TRBJ2-7	many	TRBV30	TRBD1	TGTGCCTGGAGGGCGAGGTGGGGGACAGGATCCTACGAGCAGTACTTC	CAWRARWGTGSYEQYF
TRBJ2-3	many	TRBV12-3/TRBV12-4	NA	TGTGCCAGCACCGCCGGAACAACCACAGATACGCAGTATTTT	CASTAGTTTDTQYF
TRBJ2-7	many	TRBV11-2	NA	TGTGCCAGCAGCTTTACACAGGGAACGTCCTACGAGCAGTACTTC	CASSFTQGTSYEQYF
TRBJ2-2	many	TRBV19	NA	TGTGCCAGTAGTATAGAGTATTCCGGGGAGCTGTTTTTT	CASSIEYSGELFF
TRBJ2-5	many	TRBV14	TRBD2	TGTGCCAGCAGCCAAGGTGCCCGGACTAGCAAAGAGACCCAGTACTTC	CASSQGARTSKETQYF